This TCR beta chain was recorded in a study of shared T cell receptors in the human thymus. Germline CDR1 SGHKS, CDR2 YYEKEE (reference sequence). The length of the CDR3 is 19 residues. The V and J ends lost 0 bases and 3 bases respectively, with 25 bases between them. The repertoire was sequenced with immunoSEQ multiplex PCR; TCRdb's copy has only in-frame clones and lacks some. The table lists 600,000 to 900,000 clones, over 75% of them singletons. This sample was also put to use in a study of human thymus T cells. That work adds: Thymus tissue was removed during corrective cardiac surgery.

The sequencing input was thymocytes. This sequence originates from a girl in the first two years of life with a congenital heart defect. The chain uses TRBV5-5 and TRBJ2-7, with D possibly being TRBD2 (6 bases). Written as DNA, the CDR3 is TGTGCCAGCAGCTTGGGGCGTCGGGGGACGTATACTAGGGACTACGAGCAGTACTTC. It codes for CASSLGRRGTYTRDYEQYF.